The 12 T cell receptor beta chains below were found in one sample sequenced in a study of CD8 T cells in ankylosing spondylitis. In TCRdb, the 5' RACE reads were re-called with MiXCR into one record per CDR3 protein. The sample has 150,000 to 200,000 distinct CDR3 sequences, 10% to 15% seen once. The sequencing sample was made of blood, either unsorted or a sorted T cell fraction (not recorded which). The source is a female donor with ankylosing spondylitis or in good health (not recorded which).

This clonotype was counted many times. The gene calls are TRBV27 and TRBJ2-5; TRBD2 matches at 9 bases. This CDR3 has 15 amino acids. Germline lookup yields CDR1 MNHEY and CDR2 SMNVEV (reference sequence). V shed 6 bases, J shed 4 bases, and the junction held 9 bases outside the gene matches. The CDR3 DNA sequence: TGTGCCAGCAGAATTAGCGGGAGACTGGCAGAGACCCAGTACTTC. It translates to CASRISGRLAETQYF.

There are many counts of this clonotype. The chain combines TRBV11-2 with TRBJ2-3, with 11 bases aligning to TRBD2. This CDR3 is built from 18 residues. After removal of 2 bases from V and 1 base from J, the junction contained 8 bases not matched to a gene. Germline values: CDR1 SGHAT, CDR2 FQNNGV. The CDR3, as DNA: TGTGCCAGCAGCTTAATGGCCCTAGCGGGAGGACGCACAGATACGCAGTATTTT. Protein: CASSLMALAGGRTDTQYF. The full variable domain, completed using reference TRBV11-2 and TRBJ2-3, is EAGVAQSPRYKIIEKRQSVAFWCNPISGHATLYWYQQILGQGPKLLIQFQNNGVVDDSQLPKDRFSAERLKGVDSTLKIQPAKLEDSAVYLCASSLMALAGGRTDTQYFGPGTRLTVL.

This clonotype was observed at least ten times. The chain couples TRBV7-9 to TRBJ2-5; D is perhaps TRBD1 (5 bases). Trimming removed 4 bases at V and 0 bases at J, with 9 bases between. Looked up from germline, CDR1 is SEHNR and CDR2 is FQNEAQ (reference sequence). The CDR3 totals 14 residues. The CDR3 DNA reads as TGTGCCAGCAGCTCTTCCAGGGACCAAGAGACCCAGTACTTC. Amino acid sequence: CASSSSRDQETQYF.

The chain combines TRBV6-2 or TRBV6-3 with TRBJ2-7; 7 positions match TRBD2. Germline V gene data show CDR1 as MNHEY and CDR2 as SVGEGT. V gave up 6 bases and J gave up 4 bases; unmatched junction bases: 9. The CDR3 spans 14 residues. The CDR3 region is CASRPTGGLYEQYF. CDR3 nucleotide sequence: TGTGCCAGCAGGCCTACGGGAGGCCTTTACGAGCAGTACTTC.

This clonotype came up a few times. V is TRBV7-2 and J is TRBJ1-6; possibly TRBD1 for D (5 bases). The V end lost 0 bases, the J end lost 8 bases, and 8 bases lay between the germline ends. Germline V gene sequence: CDR1 SGHTA, CDR2 FQGNSA. The CDR3 has 14 amino acids. The CDR3 is CASSLAGAHSPLHF. In DNA, the CDR3 is TGTGCCAGCAGCTTAGCAGGGGCCCATTCACCCCTCCACTTT. The full variable domain, with the rest looked up from reference TRBV7-2 and TRBJ1-6, is GAGVSQSPSNKVTEKGKDVELRCDPISGHTALYWYRQSLGQGLEFLIYFQGNSAPDKSGLPSDRFSAERTGGSVSTLTIQRTQQEDSAVYLCASSLAGAHSPLHFGNGTRLTVT.

This clonotype came up a few times. DNA of the CDR3: TGTGCCAGCAGCCGGGACAGTGGAGATGGCTACACCTTC. This codes for CASSRDSGDGYTF. The J gene is TRBJ1-2, the V gene TRBV2; the match to TRBD1 covers 7 bases. The CDR3 extends over 13 amino acids. Trimming removed 6 bases from V and 6 bases from J; junction bases left unmatched: 7. Germline V lookup: CDR1 SNHLY, CDR2 FYNNEI.

In this sample, this clonotype turned up a few times. V and J are TRBV5-1 and TRBJ1-3, with D maybe TRBD1 (6 bases). The germline V and J ends were trimmed by 4 bases and 0 bases, with 14 bases remaining between them. Germline V lookup: CDR1 SGHRS, CDR2 YFSETQ. CDR3 length equals 16 residues. CDR3 nucleotide sequence: TGCGCCAGCAGCCCCGGGACACTGAGCTCTGGAAACACCATATATTTT. Translation gives CASSPGTLSSGNTIYF. Together with reference TRBV5-1 and TRBJ1-3, the CDR3 gives the full variable domain: KAGVTQTPRYLIKTRGQQVTLSCSPISGHRSVSWYQQTPGQGLQFLFEYFSETQRNKGNFPGRFSGRQFSNSRSEMNVSTLELGDSALYLCASSPGTLSSGNTIYFGEGSWLTVV.

This chain uses TRBV4-1 with TRBJ1-2, with D hard to call. Trimming stripped 11 bases from V and 7 bases from J, with 29 bases between. Germline CDR1 is MGHRA and CDR2 is YSYEKL. The CDR3 has 16 residues. This chain's CDR3 is CADMRPAVGTWGGYTF. CDR3 sequence (DNA): TGCGCCGATATGAGACCGGCTGTAGGCACCTGGGGTGGCTACACCTTC.

Many counts were recorded for this clonotype. The gene calls are TRBV30 and TRBJ1-3, with unresolved D. Trimming took off 4 bases at V and 0 bases at J, with 13 bases between the two ends. The CDR3 covers 15 residues. CDR1 is GTSNPN, CDR2 SVGIG, per germline (reference sequence). This CDR3 reads CAWNSAGPSGNTIYF. The CDR3 DNA reads as TGTGCCTGGAATTCGGCAGGACCCTCTGGAAACACCATATATTTT.

The chain has TRBV14 and TRBJ2-2; TRBD1 matches at 7 bases. CDR3 length equals 16 residues. CDR1 is SGHDN and CDR2 is FVKESK in the germline V gene. Germline trimming cut 1 base from V and 1 base from J; bases unmatched to any gene: 3. DNA for the CDR3: TGTGCCAGCAGCCAAGTCAGGACAGGGAACACCGGGGAGCTGTTTTTT. This encodes CASSQVRTGNTGELFF.

In this sample, this clonotype turned up many times. This sequence joins TRBV5-1 and TRBJ1-1, with no clear D. The CDR3 sequence is 15 residues long. The V gene lost 4 bases and the J gene lost 1 base, with 14 bases spanning the gap. Germline CDR1 and CDR2: SGHRS and YFSETQ. CDR3 nucleotides: TGCGCCAGCAGCCCACCCGAGGCGGAGAACACTGAAGCTTTCTTT. Amino acids: CASSPPEAENTEAFF. Complete variable domain (other parts from reference TRBV5-1 and TRBJ1-1): KAGVTQTPRYLIKTRGQQVTLSCSPISGHRSVSWYQQTPGQGLQFLFEYFSETQRNKGNFPGRFSGRQFSNSRSEMNVSTLELGDSALYLCASSPPEAENTEAFFGQGTRLTVV.

This clonotype has a count of ten or more. The chain is built from TRBV5-1 and TRBJ2-3, with 7 bases fitting TRBD2. The CDR3 contains 19 residues. Per the germline V gene, CDR1 is SGHRS and CDR2 is YFSETQ. After removal of 7 bases from V and 7 bases from J, the junction contained 27 bases not matched to a gene. This chain's CDR3 is CASLPPDSSHREDWYTQYF. In nucleotides, the CDR3 is TGCGCCAGCCTCCCCCCAGATAGCTCTCACCGGGAGGATTGGTATACGCAGTATTTT.